This TCR beta chain was profiled in a study of blood T cell repertoires in COVID-19. As for the study in general: Samples of COVID-19 (acute and convalescent) were obtained from the United States, Italy and Spain. T cells, B-cell-depleted T cells, or PBMCs provided the cDNA or gDNA that served as material.

CDR1 is SGHRS, CDR2 YFSETQ, per germline. V was clipped by 6 bases and J by 1 base, with 7 bases between them. The CDR3 extends over 12 amino acids. Authors' methods: The assay estimated nucleated cells by amplifying reference gene primers. TCRdb's copy holds only in-frame clones and misses some; the assay was immunoSEQ multiplex PCR. V and J calls plus clone size are reproduced from that table; the DNA served to infer D and trimming. The sample lists roughly 74,000 clones, 70% to 90% seen once, with around 2.5% in the top ten. V usage is TRBV5-1 and J usage is TRBJ1-1, with D unresolved. The sequenced sample consisted of peripheral blood. The receptor comes from a man in his 70s with active or convalescent COVID-19. In nucleotides, the CDR3 is TGCGCCAGCACAGAGGGGAACACTGAAGCTTTCTTT. It specifies CASTEGNTEAFF.